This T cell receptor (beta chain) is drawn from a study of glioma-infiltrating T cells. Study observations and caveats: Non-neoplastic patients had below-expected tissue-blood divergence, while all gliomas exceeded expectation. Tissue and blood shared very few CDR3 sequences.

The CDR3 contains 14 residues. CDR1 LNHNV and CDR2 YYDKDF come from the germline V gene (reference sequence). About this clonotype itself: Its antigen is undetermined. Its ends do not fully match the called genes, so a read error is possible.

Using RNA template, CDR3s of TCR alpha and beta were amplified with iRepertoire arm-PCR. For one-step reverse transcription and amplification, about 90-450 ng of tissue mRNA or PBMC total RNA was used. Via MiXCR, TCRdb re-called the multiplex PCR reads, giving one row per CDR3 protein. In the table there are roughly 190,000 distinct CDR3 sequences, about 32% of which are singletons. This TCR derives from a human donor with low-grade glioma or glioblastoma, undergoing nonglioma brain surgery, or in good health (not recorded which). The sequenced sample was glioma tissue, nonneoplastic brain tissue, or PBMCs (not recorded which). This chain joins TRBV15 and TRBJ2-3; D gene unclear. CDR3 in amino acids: CATSILETTDTQYF. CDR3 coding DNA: TGTGCCACCAGCATACTTGAGACCACAGACACGCAGTATTTT.